A selection of T cell receptor beta chains follows, all from one sample in a study of beta chain features in type 1 diabetes. TCRdb's copy holds only in-frame clones and misses some; the assay was immunoSEQ multiplex PCR. This sample has a few hundred thousand clones, with about 15% found just once. Sequenced sample: naive CD4+ T cells from blood. Receptor source: a man aged 25 to 40 with type 1 diabetes. Each CDR3 is given with its conserved first and last residue. The order of the fields is CDR3 protein, CDR3 DNA, J gene, D gene, V gene, clone size. A D gene is named only where the DNA matches it firmly. Clone size appears in some rows only: once, few, many, or a class for an expanded clone.

CDR3aa: CASSLAGGNEQYF
CDR3nt: TGTGCCAGCAGTTTGGCGGGGGGCAACGAGCAGTACTTC
j_gene: TRBJ2-7
d_gene: TRBD2
v_gene: TRBV28
abundance: .

CDR3aa: CASSLDRANTEAFF
CDR3nt: TGTGCCAGTAGCCTAGACAGGGCGAACACTGAAGCTTTCTTT
j_gene: TRBJ1-1
d_gene: TRBD1
v_gene: TRBV19
abundance: few

CDR3aa: CASSSIAGVRETQYF
CDR3nt: TGCGCCAGCAGCTCAATAGCGGGGGTCCGGGAGACCCAGTACTTC
j_gene: TRBJ2-5
d_gene: TRBD2
v_gene: TRBV5-1
abundance: .

CDR3aa: CASSLAGGALGMNTEAFF
CDR3nt: TGTGCCAGCAGCTTAGCAGGGGGGGCGCTTGGGATGAACACTGAAGCTTTCTTT
j_gene: TRBJ1-1
d_gene: .
v_gene: TRBV7-2
abundance: few

CDR3aa: CASTRGAASNEQFF
CDR3nt: TGTGCCAGCACCCGGGGGGCGGCGAGCAATGAGCAGTTCTTC
j_gene: TRBJ2-1
d_gene: .
v_gene: TRBV6-5
abundance: once

CDR3aa: CASSISPGQGSRFSYNEQFF
CDR3nt: TGTGCCAGCAGCATTAGCCCTGGACAGGGATCTAGATTCTCCTACAATGAGCAGTTCTTC
j_gene: TRBJ2-1
d_gene: TRBD1
v_gene: TRBV13
abundance: few

CDR3aa: CASSLGTVAEAFF
CDR3nt: TGTGCCAGCAGCTTGGGGACAGTCGCTGAAGCTTTCTTT
j_gene: TRBJ1-1
d_gene: TRBD1
v_gene: TRBV7-8
abundance: .

CDR3aa: CASSFQGSYEQYF
CDR3nt: TGTGCCAGCAGCTTCCAGGGGTCCTACGAGCAGTACTTC
j_gene: TRBJ2-7
d_gene: .
v_gene: TRBV5-4
abundance: few

CDR3aa: CASSSEGATNEKLFF
CDR3nt: TGTGCCAGCAGCTCCGAGGGGGCAACTAATGAAAAACTGTTTTTT
j_gene: TRBJ1-4
d_gene: .
v_gene: TRBV6-5
abundance: few

CDR3aa: CASSSQVTGELFF
CDR3nt: TGTGCCAGCAGCTCCCAGGTGACCGGGGAGCTGTTTTTT
j_gene: TRBJ2-2
d_gene: .
v_gene: TRBV2
abundance: few

CDR3aa: CAGQRGYTF
CDR3nt: TGCGCAGGACAGCGTGGCTACACCTTC
j_gene: TRBJ1-2
d_gene: .
v_gene: TRBV23-1
abundance: .

CDR3aa: CASSQEGAGDEQYF
CDR3nt: TGCGCCAGCAGCCAAGAGGGGGCAGGGGACGAGCAGTACTTC
j_gene: TRBJ2-7
d_gene: .
v_gene: TRBV4-1
abundance: .

CDR3aa: CASSLPGPGAFNEQFF
CDR3nt: TGTGCCAGCAGTTTACCTGGACCAGGGGCGTTCAATGAGCAGTTCTTC
j_gene: TRBJ2-1
d_gene: .
v_gene: TRBV28
abundance: .

CDR3aa: CAWAGGVKLQETQYF
CDR3nt: TGTGCCTGGGCCGGCGGGGTAAAACTACAAGAGACCCAGTACTTC
j_gene: TRBJ2-5
d_gene: .
v_gene: TRBV30
abundance: .

CDR3aa: CASHPRGSYNEQFF
CDR3nt: TGTGCCAGCCACCCACGAGGATCCTACAATGAGCAGTTCTTC
j_gene: TRBJ2-1
d_gene: .
v_gene: TRBV5-6
abundance: .

CDR3aa: CASSAIQGPNNSPLHF
CDR3nt: TGTGCCAGCTCAGCGATACAGGGGCCTAATAATTCACCCCTCCACTTT
j_gene: TRBJ1-6
d_gene: TRBD1
v_gene: TRBV18
abundance: few

CDR3aa: CASSILQGEGQPQHF
CDR3nt: TGTGCCAGTAGTATCCTACAGGGAGAAGGCCAGCCCCAGCATTTT
j_gene: TRBJ1-5
d_gene: .
v_gene: TRBV19
abundance: few

CDR3aa: CASRPKGTQSSYNEQFF
CDR3nt: TGTGCCAGCAGACCTAAGGGGACACAGAGCTCCTACAATGAGCAGTTCTTC
j_gene: TRBJ2-1
d_gene: .
v_gene: TRBV7-9
abundance: few

CDR3aa: CASETSGRHNEQFF
CDR3nt: TGTGCCAGCGAAACTAGCGGGAGGCACAATGAGCAGTTCTTC
j_gene: TRBJ2-1
d_gene: TRBD2
v_gene: TRBV18
abundance: few

CDR3aa: CASSWDFANYGYTF
CDR3nt: TGCGCCAGCAGCTGGGACTTCGCTAACTATGGCTACACCTTC
j_gene: TRBJ1-2
d_gene: .
v_gene: TRBV5-1
abundance: .

CDR3aa: CASSQVGLAGVETQYF
CDR3nt: TGTGCCAGCAGCCAAGTCGGACTAGCGGGGGTGGAGACCCAGTACTTC
j_gene: TRBJ2-5
d_gene: TRBD2
v_gene: TRBV4-2
abundance: .

CDR3aa: CASSYDGTGGQPQHF
CDR3nt: TGTGCCAGCAGTTACGATGGGACAGGGGGTCAGCCCCAGCATTTT
j_gene: TRBJ1-5
d_gene: TRBD1
v_gene: TRBV6-5
abundance: .

CDR3aa: CASSHLIRQGASGYEQYF
CDR3nt: TGTGCCAGCAGCCACCTCATACGGCAGGGGGCGTCCGGGTACGAGCAGTACTTC
j_gene: TRBJ2-7
d_gene: TRBD1
v_gene: TRBV4-2
abundance: few

CDR3aa: CASSTYRVSYTEAFF
CDR3nt: TGCGCCAGCAGCACATACAGGGTATCGTACACTGAAGCTTTCTTT
j_gene: TRBJ1-1
d_gene: .
v_gene: TRBV5-1
abundance: .

CDR3aa: CASSPTGGYNEQFF
CDR3nt: TGTGCCAGTAGCCCGACCGGGGGGTACAATGAGCAGTTCTTC
j_gene: TRBJ2-1
d_gene: TRBD2
v_gene: TRBV19
abundance: few

CDR3aa: CASSLGQRNTGELFF
CDR3nt: TGCGCCAGCAGCTTAGGACAGAGGAACACCGGGGAGCTGTTTTTT
j_gene: TRBJ2-2
d_gene: .
v_gene: TRBV5-1
abundance: few

CDR3aa: CASSSDRGAEAFF
CDR3nt: TGTGCCAGTAGTTCGGACAGGGGCGCTGAAGCTTTCTTT
j_gene: TRBJ1-1
d_gene: TRBD1
v_gene: TRBV19
abundance: .